This T cell receptor beta chain is from a study of blood T cell repertoires in COVID-19. In the study's own analysis: Counts of nucleated cells, estimated from reference gene primer amplification, were obtained. Using immunoSEQ multiplex PCR, the repertoire was profiled, and TCRdb retains in-frame clones only, with some absent. V and J calls and clone size are copied from that table; D and trimming were computed from the DNA. The repertoire holds some 130,000 clones, with about nine tenths as singletons. The cohort comprised adults aged roughly 18 to 95 years residing in 20 to 30 US areas. This CDR3 is 16 amino acids long. The V gene's germline CDR1 is SGHTA and CDR2 FQGNSA. Trimming cost V 4 bases and J 0 bases; bases outside gene matches: 8.

This chain joins TRBV7-2 and TRBJ2-7, with 8 bases that match TRBD1. The origin of this receptor is a man aged 45 to 65 who had recovered from COVID-19. The specimen sequenced was PBMCs or T cells enriched from blood (not recorded which). CDR3 coding DNA: TGTGCCAGCAGCTCTCCGGGACAGGCAAACTCCTACGAGCAGTACTTC. Protein sequence: CASSSPGQANSYEQYF. Combining the CDR3 with reference TRBV7-2 and TRBJ2-7 gives the whole variable domain GAGVSQSPSNKVTEKGKDVELRCDPISGHTALYWYRQSLGQGLEFLIYFQGNSAPDKSGLPSDRFSAERTGGSVSTLTIQRTQQEDSAVYLCASSSPGQANSYEQYFGPGTRLTVT.